This TCR beta chain was recovered during a study of radiation and T cells in renal cell carcinoma (dated by TCRdb to 2020 to 2021). The study in broad terms: The samples were obtained from a clinical trial, where primary renal cell carcinomas were treated with 15 Gy stereotactic body radiation therapy and then removed by nephrectomy 4 weeks afterward. TCR beta sequencing covered 50 to 55 samples in total, comprising around 26 tumors and roughly 27 peripheral blood samples. A total of roughly 3,900,000 unique CDR3 nucleotide sequences, encoding more than 2 million unique CDR3 amino acid sequences, were found across all 50 or so samples.

What this sample's time point label stands for: blood 2 weeks post-SBRT. In light of the paper, this sample's treatment or condition label describes: 15 Gy SBRT to primary tumor, nephrectomy 4 weeks later. To follow tumor-enriched clonotypes, peripheral blood was collected serially from radiation-treated patients at baseline and again at 2 weeks and 4 weeks after SBRT. Every patient's renal cell carcinoma showed clear cell pathology. The QIAamp DNA Blood Mini Kit (Qiagen) was used to prepare genomic DNA for TCR sequencing. The analyses included just those samples that passed every quality control check. Following the manufacturer's recommendations, the immunoSEQ kit was used to generate TCR beta libraries from genomic DNA. To prepare libraries, a first multiplex PCR with proprietary primers was run, followed by a second PCR that added unique barcodes, and a bead cleanup was done after each round. A kit-provided positive control reaction and a negative control reaction were included in every sample batch. The final libraries were assessed on an Agilent 4200 TapeStation D1000 ScreenTape, pooled by volume, and quantified by qPCR. Sequencing was performed on an Illumina NextSeq500 using a MidOutput 150-cycle cartridge, with 156 Read1 cycles, 15 Index1 cycles, and the kit custom primers. The pooled library was loaded at approximately 0.95 pM with a roughly 22% PhiX control spike-in. The paper's data handling went like this. Vendor-processed data were analyzed in R, and a clonotype was defined as all T cells sharing the same CDR3 nucleotide sequence. In the clone abundance analyses, frequencies were normalized to the 10,000 most abundant clones in each sample. Public T cell clones, which averaged fewer than five per sample, were removed prior to analysis. A difference in abundance of at least 32-fold between compartments was used to define tumor-enriched and baseline blood-enriched clonotypes. A beta-binomial differential abundance model was used to identify clonotypes that expanded or contracted between blood time points. Similarity between tumor and blood repertoires was quantified using the Baroni-Urbani and Buser coefficient, and groups were compared with two-tailed Wilcoxon tests in R. TCRdb holds this immuneACCESS table with in-frame rearrangements only. Some clones are missing; in checked studies, unresolved V genes explain under half, and the rest has no known cause. V and J calls and clone size come straight from that table; D and trimming were deduced from the DNA. The sample table contains tens of thousands of clones; only one count was recorded for about 80% of them. The ten largest make up under 7% of the sample.

About this clone: There is no known antigen for this receptor. No qualities accompany the bases; no much larger clone lies one base away.

Study-wide findings and limitations: With a single-armed trial design, the study had no way to address how radiation dose or scheduling affects the TCR repertoire. No pretreatment tumor biopsies were available, so the baseline intratumoral presence of clonotypes could not be determined. In blood, the top tumor clonotypes increased between baseline and 2 weeks post-radiation and then shrank by 4 weeks, which suggests that tumor-resident clones expanded only transiently. Dynamics of the blood repertoire were not tracked past 4 weeks after treatment.

CDR1 and CDR2 (GTSNPN, SVGIG) derive from the germline V gene (reference sequence). Inclusive of the bounding cysteine and phenylalanine, the CDR3 is 16 residues long. The read is trimmed to its CDR3 DNA, 48 bases read in frame from base 1. V is pruned by 2 bases and J by 0 bases, leaving 8 bases of the junction without a gene match. This sequence originates from a man between 60 and 75 years old with renal cell carcinoma. The V and J segments used are TRBV30 and TRBJ2-5, and TRBD2 matches 8 of the central bases. The sequencing used blood, collected from a patient whose treatment included radiotherapy and nephrectomy. The encoded CDR3 is CAWSKGGGSYQETQYF. The nucleotide sequence reads TGTGCCTGGAGTAAGGGCGGGGGGTCGTACCAAGAGACCCAGTACTTC. The entire variable domain, with the stretches around the CDR3 drawn from the reference TRBV30 and TRBJ2-5 proteins, is SQTIHQWPATLVQPVGSPLSLECTVEGTSNPNLYWYRQAAGRGLQLLFYSVGIGQISSEVPQNLSASRPQDRQFILSSKKLLLSDSGFYLCAWSKGGGSYQETQYFGPGTRLLVL.